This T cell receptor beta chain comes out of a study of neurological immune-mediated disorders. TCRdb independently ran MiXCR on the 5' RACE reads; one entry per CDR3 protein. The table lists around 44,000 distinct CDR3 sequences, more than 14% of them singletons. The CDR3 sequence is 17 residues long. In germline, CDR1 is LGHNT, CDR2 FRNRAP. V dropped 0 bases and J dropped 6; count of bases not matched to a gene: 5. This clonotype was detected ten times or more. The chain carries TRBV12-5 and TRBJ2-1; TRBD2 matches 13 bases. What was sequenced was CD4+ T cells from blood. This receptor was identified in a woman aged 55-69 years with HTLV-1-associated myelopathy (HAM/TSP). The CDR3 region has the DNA TGTGCTAGTGGTTTGGTACTAGCGGGGGGGCCGATCAATGAGCAGTTCTTC. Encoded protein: CASGLVLAGGPINEQFF. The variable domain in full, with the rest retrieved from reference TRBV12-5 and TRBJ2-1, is DARVTQTPRHKVTEMGQEVTMRCQPILGHNTVFWYRQTMMQGLELLAYFRNRAPLDDSGMPKDRFSAEMPDATLATLKIQPSEPRDSAVYFCASGLVLAGGPINEQFFGPGTRLTVL.